The clone carrying this T cell receptor (beta chain) is medium-sized in the sample. Its antigen is undetermined. The missing CDR3 end, 3 residues past where the read stops, is filled in from the germline J gene. Reduced serum IgG, IgA and/or IgM plus specific antibody deficiency defined CVID. For at least one year, all CVID subjects received replacement immunoglobulin. This entry belongs to a study of T cell clonality in common variable immunodeficiency. This table comes from immunoSEQ multiplex PCR, and its TCRdb copy is limited to in-frame clones, with some not included. The data list 9,500 to 15,000 clones, none observed once; more than 5.5% falls to the top ten. The study, taken as a whole, reports: In common variable immunodeficiency, TCR beta chains reportedly carried fewer deletions and N-nucleotide insertions.

Germline lookup yields CDR1 LNHDA and CDR2 SQIVND (reference sequence). This CDR3 contains 14 residues. V was cut by 6 bases and J by 3 bases, with 12 bases left in between. The chain couples TRBV19 to TRBJ1-5; D is unresolved. The source material was peripheral blood mononuclear cells. The source is a human donor with common variable immunodeficiency. The CDR3 reads CASSSGRDNQPQHF. The sequenced part of the CDR3 DNA is TGTGCCAGTAGCAGCGGACGAGACAATCAGCCC.